Listed below are T cell receptor beta chains from one sample, sequenced in a study of shared clonotypes between healthy human individuals. Data came from immunoSEQ multiplex PCR; TCRdb stores just in-frame clones and leaves some out. The data show about 2.3 million clones, approximately 95% seen once. The sample comprised naive CD4+ T cells from PBMCs. The receptors here all came from a man between 18 and 35 years old in good health. Some clones in this sample may be carry-over from other donors' samples. Both conserved end residues are part of each CDR3. D genes are given only for firm matches. The size entry is marked missing in some rows and otherwise reads once, few, many or a size class.

cdr3_aa: CASSLNGVAKNIQYF
cdr3_nt: TGTGCCAGCAGCCTAAATGGGGTTGCCAAAAACATTCAGTACTTC
d_call: -
clone_size: -
j_call: TRBJ2-4
v_call: TRBV11-2

cdr3_aa: CASSTPGQGTLIGEYNEQFF
cdr3_nt: TGCGCCAGCAGCACCCCGGGACAAGGGACTCTAATAGGGGAGTACAATGAGCAGTTCTTC
d_call: -
clone_size: -
j_call: TRBJ2-1
v_call: TRBV5-1

cdr3_aa: CASSPTSMIIGYEQYF
cdr3_nt: TGTGCCAGCAGCCCTACTAGCATGATTATCGGGTACGAGCAGTACTTC
d_call: -
clone_size: -
j_call: TRBJ2-7
v_call: TRBV7-9

cdr3_aa: CASSVAGTSGYEQYF
cdr3_nt: TGTGCCAGCAGCGTCGCCGGGACTAGCGGGTACGAGCAGTACTTC
d_call: TRBD2
clone_size: -
j_call: TRBJ2-7
v_call: TRBV9

cdr3_aa: CARSPTDRNNQPQHF
cdr3_nt: TGTGCCAGAAGCCCAACAGACAGGAACAATCAGCCCCAGCATTTT
d_call: -
clone_size: -
j_call: TRBJ1-5
v_call: TRBV5-3

cdr3_aa: CAWSGDSYNEQFF
cdr3_nt: TGTGCCTGGAGTGGAGACAGCTACAATGAGCAGTTCTTC
d_call: -
clone_size: once
j_call: TRBJ2-1
v_call: TRBV30

cdr3_aa: CSVRTGSNQPQHF
cdr3_nt: TGCAGCGTGAGGACAGGCAGCAATCAGCCCCAGCATTTT
d_call: TRBD1
clone_size: -
j_call: TRBJ1-5
v_call: TRBV29-1

cdr3_aa: CSVEALTGGKYF
cdr3_nt: TGCAGCGTTGAAGCCCTGACAGGGGGCAAGTACTTC
d_call: TRBD1
clone_size: -
j_call: TRBJ2-4
v_call: TRBV29-1

cdr3_aa: CASISVPATGELFF
cdr3_nt: TGTGCCAGCATTTCGGTCCCGGCCACCGGGGAGCTGTTTTTT
d_call: -
clone_size: once
j_call: TRBJ2-2
v_call: TRBV2

cdr3_aa: CACGQANTEAFF
cdr3_nt: TGTGCCTGTGGACAGGCGAACACTGAAGCTTTCTTT
d_call: TRBD1
clone_size: -
j_call: TRBJ1-1
v_call: TRBV30

cdr3_aa: CASSRDRPPEAFF
cdr3_nt: TGTGCCAGCAGTCGGGACAGGCCTCCTGAAGCTTTCTTT
d_call: TRBD1
clone_size: -
j_call: TRBJ1-1
v_call: TRBV6-6

cdr3_aa: CATKFVSGNTIYF
cdr3_nt: TGTGCCACCAAGTTTGTCTCTGGAAACACCATATATTTT
d_call: -
clone_size: -
j_call: TRBJ1-3
v_call: TRBV6-5

cdr3_aa: CASSAGDTGELFF
cdr3_nt: TGTGCCAGCAGTGCAGGGGACACCGGGGAGCTGTTTTTT
d_call: -
clone_size: -
j_call: TRBJ2-2
v_call: TRBV6-4

cdr3_aa: CASSLGIRVASYEQYF
cdr3_nt: TGTGCCAGCAGCTTAGGGATTCGGGTCGCGTCCTACGAGCAGTACTTC
d_call: -
clone_size: -
j_call: TRBJ2-7
v_call: TRBV7-8

cdr3_aa: CASSLTGITDTQYF
cdr3_nt: TGTGCCAGCAGCTTAACAGGAATCACAGATACGCAGTATTTT
d_call: -
clone_size: -
j_call: TRBJ2-3
v_call: TRBV7-3

cdr3_aa: CASSFWSVGNSYEQYF
cdr3_nt: TGTGCCAGCAGTTTCTGGTCTGTAGGAAATTCCTACGAGCAGTACTTC
d_call: -
clone_size: -
j_call: TRBJ2-7
v_call: TRBV28

cdr3_aa: CASSYEAGAYNEQFF
cdr3_nt: TGTGCCAGCAGTTACGAGGCGGGAGCCTACAATGAGCAGTTCTTC
d_call: TRBD2
clone_size: -
j_call: TRBJ2-1
v_call: TRBV6-5

cdr3_aa: CAWSGIQGELINEQFF
cdr3_nt: TGTGCCTGGAGTGGAATCCAGGGGGAACTTATAAATGAGCAGTTCTTC
d_call: TRBD1
clone_size: -
j_call: TRBJ2-1
v_call: TRBV30

cdr3_aa: CASSLAGGPADTQYF
cdr3_nt: TGTGCCAGCTCACTAGCGGGAGGGCCTGCCGATACGCAGTATTTT
d_call: TRBD2
clone_size: -
j_call: TRBJ2-3
v_call: TRBV18

cdr3_aa: CASSLGVPGKQYF
cdr3_nt: TGTGCCAGCAGCTTGGGGGTGCCTGGGAAGCAGTACTTC
d_call: -
clone_size: -
j_call: TRBJ2-7
v_call: TRBV7-2

cdr3_aa: CASSLLTSGSGNEQFF
cdr3_nt: TGCGCCAGCAGCTTACTGACTAGCGGGAGCGGCAATGAGCAGTTCTTC
d_call: TRBD2
clone_size: -
j_call: TRBJ2-1
v_call: TRBV5-1

cdr3_aa: CASSLSGRDKNIQYF
cdr3_nt: TGTGCCAGCAGCCTTAGCGGGAGAGACAAAAACATTCAGTACTTC
d_call: TRBD2
clone_size: -
j_call: TRBJ2-4
v_call: TRBV28